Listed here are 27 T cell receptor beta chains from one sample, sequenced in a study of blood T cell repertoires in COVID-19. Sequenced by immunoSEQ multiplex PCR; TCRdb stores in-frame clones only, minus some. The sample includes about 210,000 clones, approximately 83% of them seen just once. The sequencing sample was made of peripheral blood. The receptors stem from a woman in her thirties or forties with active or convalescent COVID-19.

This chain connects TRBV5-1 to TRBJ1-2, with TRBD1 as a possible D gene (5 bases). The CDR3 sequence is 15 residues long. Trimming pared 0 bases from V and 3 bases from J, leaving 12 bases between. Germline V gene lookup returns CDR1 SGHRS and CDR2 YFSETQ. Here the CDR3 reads CASSLGIGADYGYTF. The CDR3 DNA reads TGCGCCAGCAGCTTGGGAATTGGGGCTGACTATGGCTACACCTTC.

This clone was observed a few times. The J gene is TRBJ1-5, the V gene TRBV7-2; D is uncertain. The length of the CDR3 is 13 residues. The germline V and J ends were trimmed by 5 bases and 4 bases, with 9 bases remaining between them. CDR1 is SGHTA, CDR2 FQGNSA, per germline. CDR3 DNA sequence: TGTGCCAGCAGCGCCGGTCCGAATCAGCCCCAGCATTTT. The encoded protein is CASSAGPNQPQHF.

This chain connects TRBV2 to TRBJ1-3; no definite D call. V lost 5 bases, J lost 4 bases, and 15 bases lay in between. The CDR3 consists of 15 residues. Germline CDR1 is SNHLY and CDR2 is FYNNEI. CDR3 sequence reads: CASSPRGGSGNTIYF. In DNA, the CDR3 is TGTGCCAGCAGTCCGCGGGGAGGGTCAGGAAACACCATATATTTT.

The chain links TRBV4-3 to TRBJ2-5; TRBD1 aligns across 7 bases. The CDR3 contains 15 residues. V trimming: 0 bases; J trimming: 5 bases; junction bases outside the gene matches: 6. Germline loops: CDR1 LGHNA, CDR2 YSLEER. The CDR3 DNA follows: TGCGCCAGCAGCCAAGACCTCAGGGGGTGGGAGACCCAGTACTTC. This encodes CASSQDLRGWETQYF.

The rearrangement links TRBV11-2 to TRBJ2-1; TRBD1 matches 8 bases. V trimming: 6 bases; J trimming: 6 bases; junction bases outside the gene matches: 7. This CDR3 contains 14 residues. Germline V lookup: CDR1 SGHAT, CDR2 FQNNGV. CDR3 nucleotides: TGTGCCAGCAGGGAAAGACAGGGGTCCAATGAGCAGTTCTTC. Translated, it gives CASRERQGSNEQFF.

Here the CDR3 DNA reads TGTGCCAGCAGTTCTCTAGCGGGAACCTACAATGAGCAGTTCTTC. This translates into CASSSLAGTYNEQFF. The rearrangement uses TRBV6-2 or TRBV6-3 and TRBJ2-1, with 9 positions matching TRBD2. Per the germline V gene, CDR1 is MNHEY and CDR2 is SVGEGT. The CDR3 sequence is 15 residues long. V shed 4 bases, J shed 2 bases, and the junction held 3 bases outside the gene matches.

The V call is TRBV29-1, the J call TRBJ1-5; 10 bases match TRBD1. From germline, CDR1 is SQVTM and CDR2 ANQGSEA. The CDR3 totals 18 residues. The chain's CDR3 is CSVAGQGLGGYGNQPQHF. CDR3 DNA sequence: TGCAGTGTCGCGGGACAGGGGTTAGGGGGGTACGGCAATCAGCCCCAGCATTTT.

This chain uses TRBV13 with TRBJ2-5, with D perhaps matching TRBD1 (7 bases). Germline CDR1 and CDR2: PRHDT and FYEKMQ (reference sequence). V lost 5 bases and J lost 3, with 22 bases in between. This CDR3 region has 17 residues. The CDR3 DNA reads TGTGCCAGCAGCCACATCACACCGACAGGGACTGAAGAGACCCAGTACTTC. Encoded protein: CASSHITPTGTEETQYF.

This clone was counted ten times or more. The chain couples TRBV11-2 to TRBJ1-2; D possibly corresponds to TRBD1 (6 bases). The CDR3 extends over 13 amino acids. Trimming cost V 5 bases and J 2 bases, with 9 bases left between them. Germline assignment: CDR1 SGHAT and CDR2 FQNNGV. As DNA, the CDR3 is TGTGCCAGCAGCGCTGGACAGAACTATGGCTACACCTTC. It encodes CASSAGQNYGYTF.

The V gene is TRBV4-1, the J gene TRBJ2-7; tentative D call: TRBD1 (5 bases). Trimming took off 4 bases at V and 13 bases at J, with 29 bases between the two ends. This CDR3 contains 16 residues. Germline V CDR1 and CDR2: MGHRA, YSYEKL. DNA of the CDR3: TGCGCCAGCAGCCCAAGGGGCGACAGTTCCCATCCAACGTTTTACTTC. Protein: CASSPRGDSSHPTFYF.

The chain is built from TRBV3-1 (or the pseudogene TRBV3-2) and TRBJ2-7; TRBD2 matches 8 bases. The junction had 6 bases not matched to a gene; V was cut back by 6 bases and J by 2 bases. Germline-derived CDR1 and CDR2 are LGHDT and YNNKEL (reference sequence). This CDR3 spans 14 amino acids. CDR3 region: CASSVRGGTYEQYF. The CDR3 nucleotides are TGTGCCAGCAGTGTTCGCGGGGGGACCTACGAGCAGTACTTC.

The CDR3 loop reads CATSDPPQGNEQFF. The CDR3 nucleotides are TGTGCCACCAGTGATCCCCCGCAGGGTAATGAGCAGTTCTTC. V and J are TRBV24-1 and TRBJ2-1; possible D gene TRBD1, 5 bases. This CDR3 has 14 residues. Trimming stripped 3 bases from V and 7 bases from J, with 12 bases between. Per the germline V gene, CDR1 is KGHDR and CDR2 is SFDVKD.

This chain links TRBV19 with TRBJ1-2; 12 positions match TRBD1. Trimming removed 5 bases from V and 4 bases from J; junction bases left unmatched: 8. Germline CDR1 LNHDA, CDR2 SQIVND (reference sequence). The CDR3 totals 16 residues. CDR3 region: CASSSTGTGGGYGYTF. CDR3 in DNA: TGTGCCAGTAGTTCAACCGGGACAGGGGGCGGCTATGGCTACACCTTC. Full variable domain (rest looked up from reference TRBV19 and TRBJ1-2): DGGITQSPKYLFRKEGQNVTLSCEQNLNHDAMYWYRQDPGQGLRLIYYSQIVNDFQKGDIAEGYSVSREKKESFPLTVTSAQKNPTAFYLCASSSTGTGGGYGYTFGSGTRLTVV.

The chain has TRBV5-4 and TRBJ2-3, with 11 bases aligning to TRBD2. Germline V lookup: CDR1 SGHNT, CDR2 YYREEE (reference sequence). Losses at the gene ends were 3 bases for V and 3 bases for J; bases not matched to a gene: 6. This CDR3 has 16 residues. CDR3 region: CASSSSLAGGTDTQYF. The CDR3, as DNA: TGTGCCAGCAGCTCGTCCCTAGCGGGAGGTACAGATACGCAGTATTTT.

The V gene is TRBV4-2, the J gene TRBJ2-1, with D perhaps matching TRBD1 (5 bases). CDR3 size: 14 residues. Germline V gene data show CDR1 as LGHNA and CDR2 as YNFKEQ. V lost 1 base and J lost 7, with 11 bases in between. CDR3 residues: CASSQGARENEQFF. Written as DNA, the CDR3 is TGTGCCAGCAGCCAAGGAGCCAGGGAAAATGAGCAGTTCTTC.

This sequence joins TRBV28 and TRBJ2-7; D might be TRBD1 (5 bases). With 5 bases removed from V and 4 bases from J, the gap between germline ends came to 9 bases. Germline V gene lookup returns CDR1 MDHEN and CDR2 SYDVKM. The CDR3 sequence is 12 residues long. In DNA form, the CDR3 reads TGTGCCAGCAGTCAACAGGATTACGAGCAGTACTTC. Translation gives CASSQQDYEQYF.

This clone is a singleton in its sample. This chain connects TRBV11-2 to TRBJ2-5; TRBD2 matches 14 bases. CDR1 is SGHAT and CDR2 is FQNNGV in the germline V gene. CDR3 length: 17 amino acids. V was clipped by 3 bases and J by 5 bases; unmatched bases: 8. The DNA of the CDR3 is TGTGCCAGCAGCTTGGGGACTAGCGGGAGTCTGGGTGAGACCCAGTACTTC. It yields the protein CASSLGTSGSLGETQYF.

The chain's CDR3 is CATSEGGTGDHEQYF. CDR3 in DNA: TGTGCCACCAGTGAGGGCGGGACAGGGGACCACGAGCAGTACTTC. The genes are TRBV24-1 and TRBJ2-7; 10 bases fit TRBD1. The germline CDR1 and CDR2 sequences are KGHDR and SFDVKD. The CDR3 runs to 15 residues. V lost 4 bases, J lost 5 bases, and 7 bases stayed unmatched.

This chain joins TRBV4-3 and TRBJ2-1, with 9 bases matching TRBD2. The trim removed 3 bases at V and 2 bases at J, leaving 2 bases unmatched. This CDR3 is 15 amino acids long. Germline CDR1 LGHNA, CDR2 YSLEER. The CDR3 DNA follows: TGCGCCAGCAGCCAGCGGGGGGGCGCCTACAATGAGCAGTTCTTC. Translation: CASSQRGGAYNEQFF.

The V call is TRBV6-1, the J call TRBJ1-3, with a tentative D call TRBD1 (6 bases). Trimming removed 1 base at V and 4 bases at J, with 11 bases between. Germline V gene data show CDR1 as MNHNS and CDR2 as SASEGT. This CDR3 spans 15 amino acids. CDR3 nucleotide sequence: TGTGCCAGCAGTGAAGAGGGGGGGGGCGGAAACACCATATATTTT. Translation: CASSEEGGGGNTIYF.

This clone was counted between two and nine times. The CDR3 is CASSAGLAGDTDTQYF. In nucleotides, the CDR3 is TGTGCCAGCAGCGCCGGACTAGCGGGGGACACAGATACGCAGTATTTT. The gene calls are TRBV9 and TRBJ2-3, with 13 bases aligning to TRBD2. The V and J ends lost 3 bases and 2 bases, in that order; junction bases with no gene match: 3. This CDR3 comprises 16 residues. Germline values: CDR1 SGDLS, CDR2 YYNGEE.

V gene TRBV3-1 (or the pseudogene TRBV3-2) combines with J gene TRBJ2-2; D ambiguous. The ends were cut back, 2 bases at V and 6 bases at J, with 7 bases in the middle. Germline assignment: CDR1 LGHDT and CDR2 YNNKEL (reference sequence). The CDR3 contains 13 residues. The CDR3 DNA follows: TGTGCCAGCAGCCAACTAGGTCCCGGGGAGCTGTTTTTT. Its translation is CASSQLGPGELFF.

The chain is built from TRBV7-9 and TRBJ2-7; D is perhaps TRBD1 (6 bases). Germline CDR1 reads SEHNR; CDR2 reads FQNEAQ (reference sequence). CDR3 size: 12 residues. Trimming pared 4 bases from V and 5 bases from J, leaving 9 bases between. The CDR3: CASSSAGDEQYF. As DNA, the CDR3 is TGTGCCAGCAGCTCGGCAGGGGACGAGCAGTACTTC.

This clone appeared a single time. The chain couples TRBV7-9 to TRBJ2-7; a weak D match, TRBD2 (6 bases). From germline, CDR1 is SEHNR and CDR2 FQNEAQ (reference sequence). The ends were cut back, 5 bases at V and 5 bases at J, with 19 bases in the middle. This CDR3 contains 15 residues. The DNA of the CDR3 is TGTGCCAGCAGCCTAGGCGACAGCGGAGGGCACGAGCAGTACTTC. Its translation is CASSLGDSGGHEQYF. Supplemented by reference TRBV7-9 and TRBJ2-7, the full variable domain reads DTGVSQNPRHKITKRGQNVTFRCDPISEHNRLYWYRQTLGQGPEFLTYFQNEAQLEKSRLLSDRFSAERPKGSFSTLEIQRTEQGDSAMYLCASSLGDSGGHEQYFGPGTRLTVT.

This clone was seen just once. The CDR3 reads CAWRGLDWAQYF. The CDR3, as DNA: TGTGCCTGGAGGGGACTTGACTGGGCCCAGTACTTC. J is TRBJ2-5 and V is TRBV30; the D gene is possibly TRBD2 (6 bases). Germline loops: CDR1 GTSNPN, CDR2 SVGIG (reference sequence). V lost 3 bases to trimming and J lost 9 bases, with 14 bases between them. The CDR3 runs to 12 residues.

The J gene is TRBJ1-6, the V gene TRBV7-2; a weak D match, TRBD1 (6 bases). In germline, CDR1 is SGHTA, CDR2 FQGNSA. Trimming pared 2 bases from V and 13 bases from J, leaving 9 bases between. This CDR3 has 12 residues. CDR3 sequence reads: CASSLYGGPLHF. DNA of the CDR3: TGTGCCAGCAGCTTATATGGGGGCCCCCTCCACTTT.

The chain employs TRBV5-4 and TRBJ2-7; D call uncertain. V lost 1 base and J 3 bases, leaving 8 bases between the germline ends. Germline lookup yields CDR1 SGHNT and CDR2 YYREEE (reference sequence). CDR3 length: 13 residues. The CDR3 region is CASSLIENYEQYF. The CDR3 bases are TGTGCCAGCAGCTTGATTGAGAACTACGAGCAGTACTTC. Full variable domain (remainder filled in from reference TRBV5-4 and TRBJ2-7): ETGVTQSPTHLIKTRGQQVTLRCSSQSGHNTVSWYQQALGQGPQFIFQYYREEENGRGNFPPRFSGLQFPNYSSELNVNALELDDSALYLCASSLIENYEQYFGPGTRLTVT.